This T cell receptor beta chain emerged from a study of CD8+ T cells in alopecia areata. Treatment reported: oral pan-JAK inhibitor, 5-10 mg twice daily. Peripheral blood and lesional scalp punch biopsies came from alopecia areata patients. Once RNA had been extracted, it was reverse transcribed into cDNA to act as the sequencing template. Sequencing was performed with immunoSEQ multiplex PCR; in TCRdb, only in-frame clones are kept and a portion is missing. The sample lists hundreds of thousands of clones, about three fifths occurring once. As concerns this clone: Its target is unknown.

CDR1 SGHRS and CDR2 YFSETQ come from the germline V gene. The CDR3 consists of 13 residues. Trimming pared 2 bases from V and 5 bases from J, leaving 8 bases between. General study findings and limits: Numerous clones, expanded in lesions, remained in scalp and blood during tofacitinib. For lesional scalp, especially alopecia totalis/universalis, clonality was higher than in normal scalp.

The chain recombines TRBV5-1 with TRBJ2-1; D gene unclear. Sequenced here: CD4+ T cells sorted from blood, sampled around week 54, from a patient treated with tofacitinib. The TCR originated in a human donor with alopecia areata. CDR3 coding DNA: TGCGCCAGCAGCTTCGACTGGGACAATGAGCAGTTCTTC. Its translation: CASSFDWDNEQFF.